This T cell receptor (delta chain) was sequenced during a study of delta chains in infants with herpesvirus infections (dated by TCRdb to the early 2020s). Describing the broader study: The study prospectively followed a Ugandan infant birth cohort from birth to characterize gammadelta T cell responses to primary cytomegalovirus (CMV) infection. The study looked for a public fetal Vdelta1/Vgamma8 gammadelta TCR clonotype in infants infected with CMV after birth. Using PBMC, gammadelta TCRs were sequenced for over 15 CMV-infected infants, one of whom was congenitally infected, and for eight or nine CMV-uninfected infants who had enough sample available. Infant blood samples were grouped into approximate age categories of 1.5, 4, 8 and 12 months. Belgian fetal and cord blood gammadelta TCR data that had been published previously were included solely for comparison and were not produced in this cohort. Findings and caveats that apply to the study as a whole: Within Vdelta1 cells, the frequency of the public clonotype appeared to be inversely correlated with age at infection and to decay rapidly, seemingly not persisting past roughly two months. The public clonotype was detected only at the first time point after infection and was not found in uninfected infants or in infants infected after 120 days. The authors noted a small sample size and no race- or environment-matched controls, since nearly all Ugandans acquire CMV before adulthood. In CMV-uninfected infants, the public clonotype might still be present but below the detection limit. The public Vdelta1 clonotype appeared in 4 of 18 CMV-infected infants: three infected postnatally before 120 days of age, plus the congenitally infected infant.

Library preparation was by RT-PCR. To generate TCR cDNA, RNA from PBMC was reverse transcribed using SuperScript II together with primers specific for the gamma chain and the delta chain. After purification with AMPure XP beads, the cDNA was amplified and indexed with Illumina adapters using the Nextera XT Index Kit. gammadelta TCR libraries were sequenced on an Illumina MiSeq with a V2 300-cycle kit. The study's processing was this. Using MiXCR v2.1.12, CDR3 sequences were assembled, and reads were mapped onto D, J and V genes obtained from GenBank. VDJtools v1.2.1 was used to perform repertoire analyses of the CDR3 clonotypes. With CATT, TCRdb called clones again from the public reads; duplicate DNA rows were later joined. These V and J calls are TCRdb output, not the study's own analysis. This sample holds approximately 940 delta-chain clones; 35% to 40% were observed only once. The top ten clones comprise roughly a tenth of the sample.

V is cut by 0 bases and J by 7 bases, and the space between the germline ends is 21 bases. CDR1 is given as TSWWSYY and CDR2 as QGS, both from the germline V gene. The CDR3 covers 17 residues, taking in both the cysteine and the phenylalanine. The sequence is cut down to CDR3 DNA, 51 bases in frame from base 1. Pregnant women receiving prenatal care in Kampala, Uganda, were recruited, and the infants of these women were enrolled, with documentation of maternal HIV status required. Home visits to families took place weekly, and collection of infant clinical information, oral swabs and peripheral blood began at 6 weeks of age and was repeated every 4 months after that. Blood was drawn into heparin tubes, and PBMC were separated by Ficoll-Paque density gradient centrifugation and then cryopreserved. Concerning this clone itself: What antigen it recognizes has not been identified. Nothing much larger sits one base from this clone, and base qualities are not available.

The chain is made from TRDV1 and TRDJ1; the D element could tentatively be TRDD2 or TRDD3, as 5 bases agree for each. Source: peripheral blood, taken at time point 2 of longitudinal follow-up. The source of this sequence is a human donor who was a Ugandan infant, either HIV-exposed or HIV-unexposed (not recorded which). Read as DNA, the sequence is TGTGCTCTTGGGGAACTATTACCTACCCGGTACGGGGGTAAACTCATCTTT. Its translation is CALGELLPTRYGGKLIF.